This is a list of T cell receptor beta chains from one sample in a study of somatic mutations in cytotoxic T cells in rheumatoid arthritis. Assay: immunoSEQ multiplex PCR; the TCRdb copy retains only in-frame clones and omits some. The sample carries tens of thousands of clones, roughly 80% recorded once. The sequenced sample consisted of CD8+ T cells sorted from blood. These receptors all stem from an adult with rheumatoid arthritis. Each CDR3 is given with its conserved first and last residue. The D gene is left open where the match is weak. Expanded clones are given a class, and other clones once, few, many or no size at all.

clone size: .; V gene: TRBV5-4; D gene: .; J gene: TRBJ1-1; CDR3 DNA: TGTGCCAGCAGGGAGGCAGTTAACACTGAAGCTTTCTTT; CDR3 protein: CASREAVNTEAFF
clone size: medium-sized; V gene: TRBV14; D gene: .; J gene: TRBJ2-1; CDR3 DNA: TGTGCCAGCAGCCCCCGTCCCCAGGGGAGTTCCTACAATGAGCAGTTCTTC; CDR3 protein: CASSPRPQGSSYNEQFF
clone size: once; V gene: TRBV6-1; D gene: .; J gene: TRBJ1-2; CDR3 DNA: TGTGCCAACTACCAAGGGGGGCAGGGCGATGGCTACACCTTC; CDR3 protein: CANYQGGQGDGYTF
clone size: once; V gene: TRBV5-1; D gene: TRBD2; J gene: TRBJ2-7; CDR3 DNA: TGCGCCAGCAGCTCGGGACTAGCGGGGGTGCTCTACGAGCAGTACTTC; CDR3 protein: CASSSGLAGVLYEQYF
clone size: once; V gene: TRBV10-3; D gene: .; J gene: TRBJ1-2; CDR3 DNA: TGTGCCATCAGTGAGTCTGCAGATAAAATGGCTAACTATGGCTACACCTTC; CDR3 protein: CAISESADKMANYGYTF
clone size: once; V gene: TRBV10-2; D gene: .; J gene: TRBJ2-7; CDR3 DNA: TGCGCCAGCACTGAACAGGGTCGAGGATACGAGCAGTACTTC; CDR3 protein: CASTEQGRGYEQYF
clone size: .; V gene: TRBV4-2; D gene: .; J gene: TRBJ1-2; CDR3 DNA: TGTGCCAGCAGCCAAGATCCGAGACAGCAAGGATATGGCTACACCTTC; CDR3 protein: CASSQDPRQQGYGYTF
clone size: .; V gene: TRBV7-2; D gene: .; J gene: TRBJ1-6; CDR3 DNA: TGTGCCAGCAGCTTATCTCCATTTGGGGAGGACAATTCACCCCTCCACTTT; CDR3 protein: CASSLSPFGEDNSPLHF
clone size: .; V gene: TRBV27; D gene: TRBD2; J gene: TRBJ2-2; CDR3 DNA: TGTGCCAGCAGTTTGACAGCGGGGGGGGCCGGGGAGCTGTTTTTT; CDR3 protein: CASSLTAGGAGELFF
clone size: .; V gene: TRBV19; D gene: .; J gene: TRBJ1-1; CDR3 DNA: TGTGCCAGTAGTCGTGCAGGGAACACTGAAGCTTTCTTT; CDR3 protein: CASSRAGNTEAFF
clone size: .; V gene: TRBV7-9; D gene: TRBD1; J gene: TRBJ2-7; CDR3 DNA: TGTGCCAGCAGCCGCAGGACAGGGGTAAACGAGCAGTACTTC; CDR3 protein: CASSRRTGVNEQYF
clone size: few; V gene: TRBV4-2; D gene: .; J gene: TRBJ2-2; CDR3 DNA: TGTGCCAGCAGCCAAGGGGCGGAGACCGGGGAGCTGTTTTTT; CDR3 protein: CASSQGAETGELFF
clone size: .; V gene: TRBV6-5; D gene: .; J gene: TRBJ2-1; CDR3 DNA: TGTGCCAGCAGTGCGGACAGCTATTACAATGAGCAGTTCTTC; CDR3 protein: CASSADSYYNEQFF
clone size: .; V gene: TRBV7-2; D gene: TRBD2; J gene: TRBJ2-7; CDR3 DNA: TGTGCCAGCAGCCCTCTGGTAGCGGGAGAAAGCTACGAGCAGTACTTC; CDR3 protein: CASSPLVAGESYEQYF
clone size: .; V gene: TRBV4-1; D gene: .; J gene: TRBJ1-1; CDR3 DNA: TGCGCCAGCAGCCAAGATCATTGGTTAAGTAAGACAGCCGCTTTCTTT; CDR3 protein: CASSQDHWLSKTAAFF
clone size: few; V gene: TRBV7-9; D gene: TRBD1; J gene: TRBJ2-7; CDR3 DNA: TGTGCCTTAACCCAGGGGGACTCCTACGAGCAGTACTTC; CDR3 protein: CALTQGDSYEQYF
clone size: .; V gene: TRBV7-9; D gene: .; J gene: TRBJ1-2; CDR3 DNA: TGTGCCAGCAGCTTAGCGGGGGATGGGGATGGCTACACCTTC; CDR3 protein: CASSLAGDGDGYTF
clone size: .; V gene: TRBV6-1; D gene: TRBD2; J gene: TRBJ2-2; CDR3 DNA: TGTGCCAGCAGTGAATGGGGAGGGGAGGGGACCGGGGAGCTGTTTTTT; CDR3 protein: CASSEWGGEGTGELFF
clone size: .; V gene: TRBV29-1; D gene: TRBD2; J gene: TRBJ2-7; CDR3 DNA: TGCAGCGTTCAGTTCCAGCGGGGGGGATTCCACGAGCAGTACTTC; CDR3 protein: CSVQFQRGGFHEQYF
clone size: .; V gene: TRBV11-2; D gene: TRBD2; J gene: TRBJ2-2; CDR3 DNA: TGTGCCAGCAGCTTAGGACTAGCGGGGGGGTTCACCGGGGAGCTGTTTTTT; CDR3 protein: CASSLGLAGGFTGELFF
clone size: .; V gene: TRBV7-9; D gene: TRBD2; J gene: TRBJ2-5; CDR3 DNA: TGTGCCAGCGGCCACCAAGCGGGGGATACGGAGACCCAGTACTTC; CDR3 protein: CASGHQAGDTETQYF
clone size: .; V gene: TRBV7-8; D gene: .; J gene: TRBJ2-3; CDR3 DNA: TGTGCCAGCAGACGGGGCCTCTCAGCCAGTGCTGATACGCAGTATTTT; CDR3 protein: CASRRGLSASADTQYF
clone size: .; V gene: TRBV12-5; D gene: TRBD2; J gene: TRBJ2-1; CDR3 DNA: TGTGCTAGTGCCCGGGGGGGGGTCTCCTACAATGAGCAGTTCTTC; CDR3 protein: CASARGGVSYNEQFF
clone size: once; V gene: TRBV6-1; D gene: .; J gene: TRBJ2-1; CDR3 DNA: TGTGCCAGCAGTGAAGAGGGGGGGGCCTACAATGAGCAGTTCTTC; CDR3 protein: CASSEEGGAYNEQFF
clone size: .; V gene: TRBV4-1; D gene: .; J gene: TRBJ1-1; CDR3 DNA: TGCGCCAGCAGGCGACAGGCCCCCATGAACACTGAAGCTTTCTTT; CDR3 protein: CASRRQAPMNTEAFF
clone size: medium-sized; V gene: TRBV2; D gene: .; J gene: TRBJ1-2; CDR3 DNA: TGTGCCAGCAGTGGGACAGACCTAACTGTCTATGGCTACACCTTC; CDR3 protein: CASSGTDLTVYGYTF
clone size: .; V gene: TRBV14; D gene: TRBD1; J gene: TRBJ1-6; CDR3 DNA: TGTGCCAGCAGCGCCGGGACAGCGAATTCACCCCTCCACTTT; CDR3 protein: CASSAGTANSPLHF
clone size: once; V gene: TRBV6-1; D gene: .; J gene: TRBJ2-3; CDR3 DNA: TGTGCCAGCAGTGAACCCCGGGGGCCTCGCACAGATACGCAGTATTTT; CDR3 protein: CASSEPRGPRTDTQYF
clone size: .; V gene: TRBV29-1; D gene: .; J gene: TRBJ2-7; CDR3 DNA: TGCAGCGTTATGGTGGGTCCCTACGAGCAGTACTTC; CDR3 protein: CSVMVGPYEQYF
clone size: few; V gene: TRBV19; D gene: .; J gene: TRBJ1-1; CDR3 DNA: TGTGCCAGCCATACCAGGGACTTCACTGAAGCTTTCTTT; CDR3 protein: CASHTRDFTEAFF
clone size: .; V gene: TRBV27; D gene: TRBD2; J gene: TRBJ2-7; CDR3 DNA: TGTGCCAGCAGGTGGGGGGCGGGGGGATACGAGCAGTACTTC; CDR3 protein: CASRWGAGGYEQYF
clone size: .; V gene: TRBV7-9; D gene: TRBD1; J gene: TRBJ2-7; CDR3 DNA: TGTGCCAGCAGCTCTCCCCGACAGGGAGTCTACGAGCAGTACTTC; CDR3 protein: CASSSPRQGVYEQYF
clone size: .; V gene: TRBV7-9; D gene: .; J gene: TRBJ1-2; CDR3 DNA: TGTGCCAGCACCTGGGACGTAGCTAACTATGGCTACACCTTC; CDR3 protein: CASTWDVANYGYTF
clone size: few; V gene: TRBV10-3; D gene: TRBD1; J gene: TRBJ1-1; CDR3 DNA: TGTGCCATCAGTGAGGTTAAGGGGGCATGGACTGAAGCTTTCTTT; CDR3 protein: CAISEVKGAWTEAFF
clone size: .; V gene: TRBV28; D gene: .; J gene: TRBJ1-2; CDR3 DNA: TGTGCCAGCAGTCCTTCCGACCAGGGTTACTATGGCTACACCTTC; CDR3 protein: CASSPSDQGYYGYTF
clone size: .; V gene: TRBV7-6; D gene: TRBD2; J gene: TRBJ2-1; CDR3 DNA: TGTGCCAGCAGCTTGACCGGGGGGAATGAGCAGTTCTTC; CDR3 protein: CASSLTGGNEQFF
clone size: .; V gene: TRBV5-6; D gene: TRBD2; J gene: TRBJ2-3; CDR3 DNA: TGTGCCAGCTTTTATGGGCTAGCGGGGGGCGATACGCAGTATTTT; CDR3 protein: CASFYGLAGGDTQYF
clone size: .; V gene: TRBV29-1; D gene: TRBD1; J gene: TRBJ2-1; CDR3 DNA: TGCAGCGCCTTTTCAGGGGACAGGCGCTACAATGAGCAGTTCTTC; CDR3 protein: CSAFSGDRRYNEQFF
clone size: .; V gene: TRBV2; D gene: .; J gene: TRBJ2-7; CDR3 DNA: TGTGCCAGCAGTGAAGGGGCAGGGGCCTCCTACGAGCAGTACTTC; CDR3 protein: CASSEGAGASYEQYF
clone size: .; V gene: TRBV6-5; D gene: .; J gene: TRBJ2-2; CDR3 DNA: TGTGCCAGCAGTTACTCGATTTATTCAGGGGAGCTGTTTTTT; CDR3 protein: CASSYSIYSGELFF
clone size: .; V gene: TRBV4-2; D gene: .; J gene: TRBJ2-5; CDR3 DNA: TGTGCCAGCAGCCAAGTCCTTCAAGAGACCCAGTACTTC; CDR3 protein: CASSQVLQETQYF
clone size: few; V gene: TRBV6-4; D gene: .; J gene: TRBJ2-3; CDR3 DNA: TGTGCCAGCAGTGTAGGGTCCACAGATACGCAGTATTTT; CDR3 protein: CASSVGSTDTQYF
clone size: .; V gene: TRBV2; D gene: .; J gene: TRBJ1-6; CDR3 DNA: TGTGCCAGCGGTCGACACCGTCTTATAACCCTCCACTTT; CDR3 protein: CASGRHRLITLHF
clone size: .; V gene: TRBV29-1; D gene: .; J gene: TRBJ2-3; CDR3 DNA: TGCAGCGTTGAGGGAAGGGACACAGATACGCAGTATTTT; CDR3 protein: CSVEGRDTDTQYF
clone size: .; V gene: TRBV4-1; D gene: .; J gene: TRBJ1-6; CDR3 DNA: TGCGCCAGCAGCCTCCGGGACGGATTTAATTCACCCCTCCACTTT; CDR3 protein: CASSLRDGFNSPLHF
clone size: .; V gene: TRBV15; D gene: .; J gene: TRBJ2-1; CDR3 DNA: TGTGCCACCACCCACCTTGACCTATCCTACAATGAGCAGTTCTTC; CDR3 protein: CATTHLDLSYNEQFF
clone size: few; V gene: TRBV27; D gene: .; J gene: TRBJ2-7; CDR3 DNA: TGTGCCAGCAGTTACAAGTCCGTCTCCTACGAGCAGTACTTC; CDR3 protein: CASSYKSVSYEQYF
clone size: .; V gene: TRBV6-4; D gene: .; J gene: TRBJ1-1; CDR3 DNA: TGTGCCAGCAGTGACGGTCCGAACACTGAAGCTTTCTTT; CDR3 protein: CASSDGPNTEAFF
clone size: .; V gene: TRBV4-3; D gene: TRBD2; J gene: TRBJ2-7; CDR3 DNA: TGCGCCAGCAGCCAAGAAAGCGGGGGATTTTACGAGCAGTACTTC; CDR3 protein: CASSQESGGFYEQYF
clone size: .; V gene: TRBV7-9; D gene: .; J gene: TRBJ2-3; CDR3 DNA: TGTGCCAGCAGCCTTGGGACCACTAGCACAGATACGCAGTATTTT; CDR3 protein: CASSLGTTSTDTQYF
clone size: .; V gene: TRBV7-9; D gene: TRBD1; J gene: TRBJ2-7; CDR3 DNA: TGTGCCAGCAGCCCCTCGGAGGGACAGGGTTTTTACGAGCAGTACTTC; CDR3 protein: CASSPSEGQGFYEQYF
clone size: .; V gene: TRBV19; D gene: .; J gene: TRBJ1-4; CDR3 DNA: TGTGCCAGTAGAACGGGGCCAACTAATGAAAAACTGTTTTTT; CDR3 protein: CASRTGPTNEKLFF